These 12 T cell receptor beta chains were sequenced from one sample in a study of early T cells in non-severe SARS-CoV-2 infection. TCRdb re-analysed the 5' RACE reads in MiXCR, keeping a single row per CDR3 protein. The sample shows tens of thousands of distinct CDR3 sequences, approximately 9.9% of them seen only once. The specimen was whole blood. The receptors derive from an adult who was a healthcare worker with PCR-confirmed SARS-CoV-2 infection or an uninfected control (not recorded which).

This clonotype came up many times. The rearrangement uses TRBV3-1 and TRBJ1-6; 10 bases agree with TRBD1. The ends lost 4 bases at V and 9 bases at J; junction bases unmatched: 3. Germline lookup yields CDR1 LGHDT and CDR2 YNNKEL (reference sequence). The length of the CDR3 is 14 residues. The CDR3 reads CASSLGQGGSPLHF. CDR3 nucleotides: TGTGCCAGCAGCCTCGGACAGGGGGGTTCACCCCTCCACTTT.

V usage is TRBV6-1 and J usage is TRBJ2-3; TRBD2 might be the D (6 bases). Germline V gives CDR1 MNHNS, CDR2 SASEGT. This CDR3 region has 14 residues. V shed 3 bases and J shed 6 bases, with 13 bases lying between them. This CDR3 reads CASSEGGGVDTQYF. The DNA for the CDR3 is TGTGCCAGCAGTGAGGGGGGAGGTGTGGATACGCAGTATTTT.

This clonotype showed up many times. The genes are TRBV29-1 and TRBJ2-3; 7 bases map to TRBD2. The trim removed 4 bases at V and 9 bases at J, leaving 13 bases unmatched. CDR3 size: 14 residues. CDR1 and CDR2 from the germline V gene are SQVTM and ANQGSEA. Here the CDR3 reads CSVASGVRGGTQYF. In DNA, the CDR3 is TGCAGCGTTGCCAGCGGGGTGCGCGGAGGGACGCAGTATTTT.

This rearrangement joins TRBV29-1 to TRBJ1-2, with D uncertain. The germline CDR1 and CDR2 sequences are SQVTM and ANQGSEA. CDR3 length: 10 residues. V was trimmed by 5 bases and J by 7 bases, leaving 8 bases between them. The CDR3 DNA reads TGCAGCGTTCAATTAGGTGGCTACACCTTC. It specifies CSVQLGGYTF.

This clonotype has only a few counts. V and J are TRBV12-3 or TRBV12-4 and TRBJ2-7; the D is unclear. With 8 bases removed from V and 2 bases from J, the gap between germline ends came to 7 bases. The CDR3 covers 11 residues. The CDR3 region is CASGVAYEQYF. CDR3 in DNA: TGTGCCAGCGGGGTGGCCTACGAGCAGTACTTC.

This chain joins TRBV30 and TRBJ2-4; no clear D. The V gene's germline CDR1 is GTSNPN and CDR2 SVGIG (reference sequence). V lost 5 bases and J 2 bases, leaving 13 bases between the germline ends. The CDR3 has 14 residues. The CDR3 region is CAWSPNGPKNIQYF. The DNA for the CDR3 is TGTGCCTGGTCCCCAAACGGGCCCAAAAACATTCAGTACTTC.

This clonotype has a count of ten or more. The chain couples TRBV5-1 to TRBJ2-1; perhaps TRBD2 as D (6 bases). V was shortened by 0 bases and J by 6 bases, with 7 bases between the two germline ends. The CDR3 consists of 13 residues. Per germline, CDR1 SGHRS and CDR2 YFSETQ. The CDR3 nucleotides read TGCGCCAGCAGCTTGGGGGACTTCAATGAGCAGTTCTTC. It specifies CASSLGDFNEQFF.

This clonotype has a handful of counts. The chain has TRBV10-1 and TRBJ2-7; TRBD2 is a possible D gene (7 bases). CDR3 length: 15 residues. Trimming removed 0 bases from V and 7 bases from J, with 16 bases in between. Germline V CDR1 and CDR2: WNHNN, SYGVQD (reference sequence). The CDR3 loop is CASSESGGGPREQYF. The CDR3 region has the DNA TGCGCCAGCAGTGAGTCAGGGGGGGGGCCGCGAGAGCAGTACTTC.

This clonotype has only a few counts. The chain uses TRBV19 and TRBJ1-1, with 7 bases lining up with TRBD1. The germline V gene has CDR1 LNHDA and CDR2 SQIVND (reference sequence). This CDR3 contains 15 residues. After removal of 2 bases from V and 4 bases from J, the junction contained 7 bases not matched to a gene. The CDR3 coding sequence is TGTGCCAGTAGTATACGCCCAGGGGGAACCACTGAAGCTTTCTTT. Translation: CASSIRPGGTTEAFF.

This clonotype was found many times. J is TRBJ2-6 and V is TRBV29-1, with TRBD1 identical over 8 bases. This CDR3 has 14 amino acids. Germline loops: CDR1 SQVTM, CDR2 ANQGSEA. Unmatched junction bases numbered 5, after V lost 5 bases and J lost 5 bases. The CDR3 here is CSVSGGAWANVLTF. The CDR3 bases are TGCAGCGTTTCAGGGGGCGCCTGGGCCAACGTCCTGACTTTC.

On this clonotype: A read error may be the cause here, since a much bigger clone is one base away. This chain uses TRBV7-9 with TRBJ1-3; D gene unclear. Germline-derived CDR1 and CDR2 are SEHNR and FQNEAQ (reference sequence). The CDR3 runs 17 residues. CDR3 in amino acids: CASSLDLGRQTGDTIYF. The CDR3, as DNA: TGTGCCAGCAGCTTAGACCTCGGTCGGCAGACTGGAGACACCATATATTTT.

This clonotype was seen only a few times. The CDR3 is CASSQDLSGDYGYTF. CDR3 nucleotides: TGCGCCAGCAGCCAAGATCTATCGGGGGACTATGGCTACACCTTC. The V gene is TRBV4-3, the J gene TRBJ1-2, with a tentative D call TRBD1 (5 bases). V was cut by 0 bases and J by 3 bases, with 11 bases left in between. The germline V gene encodes CDR1 LGHNA and CDR2 YSLEER. This CDR3 contains 15 residues.